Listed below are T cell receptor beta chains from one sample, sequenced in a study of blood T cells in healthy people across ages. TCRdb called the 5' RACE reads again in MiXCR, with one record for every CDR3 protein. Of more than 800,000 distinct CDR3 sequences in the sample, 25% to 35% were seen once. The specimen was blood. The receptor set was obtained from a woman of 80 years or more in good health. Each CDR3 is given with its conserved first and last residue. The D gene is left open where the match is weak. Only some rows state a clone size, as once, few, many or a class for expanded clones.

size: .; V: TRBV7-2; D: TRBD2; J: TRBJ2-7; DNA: TGTGCCAGCAGCTTAGTCCCCAGCGGGGAATACGAGCAGTACTTC; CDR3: CASSLVPSGEYEQYF
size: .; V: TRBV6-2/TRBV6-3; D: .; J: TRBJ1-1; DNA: TGTGCCAGCACGAAGGCTAACACTGAAGCTTTCTTT; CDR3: CASTKANTEAFF
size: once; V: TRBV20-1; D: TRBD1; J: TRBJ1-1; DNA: TGCAGTGCTCCACGGACAGGTCCACAGAACACTGAAGCTTTCTTT; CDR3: CSAPRTGPQNTEAFF
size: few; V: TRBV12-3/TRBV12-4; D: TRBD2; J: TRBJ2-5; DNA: TGTGCCAGCAGTTTAACGCGCCGGGGGGGGCAGGGGACCCAGTACTTC; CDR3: CASSLTRRGGQGTQYF
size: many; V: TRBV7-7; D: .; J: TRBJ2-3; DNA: TGTGCTAGCACCCACGATACGCAGTATTTT; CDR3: CASTHDTQYF
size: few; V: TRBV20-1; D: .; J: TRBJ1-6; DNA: TGCAGTGCTCCCATCGGGGGTTTCTCACCCCTCCACTTT; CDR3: CSAPIGGFSPLHF
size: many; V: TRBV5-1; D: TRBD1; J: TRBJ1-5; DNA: TGCGCCAGCAGCTTGGCCCCTGTTGACAGGGGTCATCAGCCCCAGCATTTT; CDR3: CASSLAPVDRGHQPQHF
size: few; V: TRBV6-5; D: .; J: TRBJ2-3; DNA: TGTGCCAGCAGTTATCCCAGGGAGGTTAGGGCCACAGATACGCAGTATTTT; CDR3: CASSYPREVRATDTQYF
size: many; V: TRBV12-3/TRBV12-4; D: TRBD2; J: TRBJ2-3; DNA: TGTGCCAGCAGTTCAGGACTAGCGGGGGGGCAAGATACGCAGTATTTT; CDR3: CASSSGLAGGQDTQYF
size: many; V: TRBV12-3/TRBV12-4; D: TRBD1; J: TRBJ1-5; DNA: TGTGCCAGCAATCGACAGGGGATAAGCAATCAGCCCCAGCATTTT; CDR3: CASNRQGISNQPQHF
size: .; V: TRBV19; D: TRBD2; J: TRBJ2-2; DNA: TGTGCCAGTAGTAACACCCGGTCCGGGGGGAAGTCCGGGGAGCTGTTTTTT; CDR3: CASSNTRSGGKSGELFF
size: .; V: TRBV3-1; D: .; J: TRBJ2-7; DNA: TGTGCCAGCAGCGACGGGACTCTCATCTCCTACGAGCAGTACTTC; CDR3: CASSDGTLISYEQYF
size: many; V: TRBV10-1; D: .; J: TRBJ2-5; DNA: TGCGCCAGCAGTGTTTCGGTGGGCCAGGAGACCCAGTACTTC; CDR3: CASSVSVGQETQYF
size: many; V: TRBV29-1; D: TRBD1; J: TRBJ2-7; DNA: TGCAGCGTCCAAGGGGGACAGGGACCCTACGAGCAGTACTTC; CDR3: CSVQGGQGPYEQYF
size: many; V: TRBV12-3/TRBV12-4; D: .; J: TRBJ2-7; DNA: TGTGCCAGCAGTATAGGGTATTTGGACGAGCAGTACTTC; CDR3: CASSIGYLDEQYF
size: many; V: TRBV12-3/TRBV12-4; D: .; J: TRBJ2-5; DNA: TGTGCCAGCAGTCCCCGGGCCTTACGAGGAGAGACCCAGTACTTC; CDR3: CASSPRALRGETQYF
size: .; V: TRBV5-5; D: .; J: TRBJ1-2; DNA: TGTGCCAGCAGCTTGGAGGGGGGTTACAGGCCCTATGGCTACACCTTC; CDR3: CASSLEGGYRPYGYTF
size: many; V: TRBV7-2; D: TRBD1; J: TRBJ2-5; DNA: TGTGCCAGCAGCGAAGGGACAGCCACCGGAGAGACCCAGTACTTC; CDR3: CASSEGTATGETQYF
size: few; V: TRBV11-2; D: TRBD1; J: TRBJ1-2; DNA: TGTGCCAGCAGCCTACAGGGGGCAGCTGGCTACACCTTC; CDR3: CASSLQGAAGYTF
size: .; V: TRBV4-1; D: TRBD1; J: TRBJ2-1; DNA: TGCGCCAGCAGCCAAGATCTCGGGACAGGGGACAATGAGCAGTTCTTC; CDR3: CASSQDLGTGDNEQFF
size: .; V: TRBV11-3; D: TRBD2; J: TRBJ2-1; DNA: TGTGCCAGCAGTCCCGGCGGGGGGGCACACAATGAGCAGTTCTTC; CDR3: CASSPGGGAHNEQFF
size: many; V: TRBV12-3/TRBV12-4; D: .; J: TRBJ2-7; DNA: TGTGCCAGCAGTTTGGGACACTACGAGCAGTACTTC; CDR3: CASSLGHYEQYF
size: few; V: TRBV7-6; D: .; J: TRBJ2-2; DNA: TGTGCCAGCAGCTACTACAGGTCGAACACCGGGGAGCTGTTTTTT; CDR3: CASSYYRSNTGELFF
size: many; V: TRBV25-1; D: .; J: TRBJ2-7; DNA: TGTGCCAGCAGTGAAGCAGGAGCCTACGAGCAGTACTTC; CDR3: CASSEAGAYEQYF
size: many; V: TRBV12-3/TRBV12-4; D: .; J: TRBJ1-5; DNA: TGTGCCAGCAGCCTAGGTACAGGGCTAAATCAGCCCCAGCATTTT; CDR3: CASSLGTGLNQPQHF
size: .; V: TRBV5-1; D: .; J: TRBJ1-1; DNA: TGCGCCAGCAGCTTTGACCTCTCGGGGAACACTGAAGCTTTCTTT; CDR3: CASSFDLSGNTEAFF
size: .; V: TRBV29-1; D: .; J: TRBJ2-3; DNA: TGCAGCGTTGAAGTTCCAGGGGCAGATACGCAGTATTTT; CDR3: CSVEVPGADTQYF
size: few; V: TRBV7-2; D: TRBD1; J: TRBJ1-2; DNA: TGTGCCAGCAGCCCCGACAGGGATCGTCATGGCTACACCTTC; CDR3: CASSPDRDRHGYTF
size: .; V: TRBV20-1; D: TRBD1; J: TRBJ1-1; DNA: TGCAGTGCTAGGCTTGGCGCAGGGGGGGCTGAAGCTTTCTTT; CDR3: CSARLGAGGAEAFF
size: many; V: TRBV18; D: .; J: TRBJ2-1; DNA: TGTGCCAGCTCATCAGGTTATTCCTACAATGAGCAGTTCTTC; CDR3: CASSSGYSYNEQFF
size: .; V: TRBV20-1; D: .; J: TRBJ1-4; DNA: TGCAGTGCTAGAGTGGGGGCTACTAATGAAAAACTGTTTTTT; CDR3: CSARVGATNEKLFF
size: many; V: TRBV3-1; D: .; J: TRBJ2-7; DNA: TGTGCCAGCAGCCCCCGTAGTGGGAACTACGAGCAGTACTTC; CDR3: CASSPRSGNYEQYF
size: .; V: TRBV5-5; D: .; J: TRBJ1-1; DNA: TGTGCCAGCGGCTTGGAGGACATCACTGAAGCTTTCTTT; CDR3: CASGLEDITEAFF
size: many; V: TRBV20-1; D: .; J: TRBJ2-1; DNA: TGCAGTGCTAGAGATTTCGGAACGGGAAGCTCCTACAATGAGCAGTTCTTC; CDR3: CSARDFGTGSSYNEQFF
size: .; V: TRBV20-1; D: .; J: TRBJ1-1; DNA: TGCAGTGCTAGAGGGTGGGTACTGAAGAACACTGAAGCTTTCTTT; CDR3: CSARGWVLKNTEAFF
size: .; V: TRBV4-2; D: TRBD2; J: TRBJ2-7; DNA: TGTGCCAGCAGCCACCGTTCTTTAGCGGGGGAGAGCTCCTACGAGCAGTACTTC; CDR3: CASSHRSLAGESSYEQYF